This TCR beta chain was documented in a study of blood T cell repertoires in COVID-19. Across the whole study: Both acute and convalescent COVID-19 samples were obtained from the United States, Italy and Spain. In each case, the material was cDNA or gDNA derived from T cells, B-cell-depleted T cells, or PBMCs.

The V gene lost 11 bases and the J gene lost 2 bases, with 15 bases spanning the gap. Germline V gene sequence: CDR1 MDHEN, CDR2 SYDVKM. The CDR3 covers 13 residues. Original processing notes: Using reference gene primer amplification, nucleated cell counts were estimated. Profiled with immunoSEQ multiplex PCR; TCRdb holds only in-frame clones, not every one. V and J calls and clone size follow that table, whereas D and trimming were derived from the DNA. The sample holds approximately 200,000 clones, more than 75% seen once. J is TRBJ1-1 and V is TRBV28, with D maybe TRBD1 (5 bases). The clonotype was recovered from a man in his sixties who had recovered from COVID-19. Sequences were obtained from peripheral blood. DNA of the CDR3: TGTGCCGAAAGAGGGGAGGGTAACACTGAAGCTTTCTTT. Translated, it gives CAERGEGNTEAFF.